Listed below are T cell receptor beta chains from one sample, sequenced in a study of Ad26.COV2.S vaccination and SARS-CoV-2 variants. Sequencing was performed with immunoSEQ multiplex PCR; in TCRdb, only in-frame clones are kept and a portion is missing. The repertoire consists of about 420,000 clones, with roughly 90% occurring once and the leading ten covering around 3.6%. Here the sequenced sample was peripheral blood, taken in a trial of Ad26.COV2.S vaccine versus placebo. The receptor source for this set is a person aged 18-60 years who received the Ad26.COV2.S COVID-19 vaccine or a placebo. Each CDR3 is given without its conserved first and last residue.

V | CDR3
TRBV3-1/TRBV3-2 | ASSQGTRGTGANVLT
TRBV5-1 | ASSLEPPGGYT
TRBV7-2 | ASSLGQVTGGYT
TRBV20-1 | SASSLGQNNQPQH
TRBV4-2 | ASSRASGGLTDTQY
TRBV25-1 | ASSVGTGYEKLF
TRBV5-1 | ASSLKYPGNEQF
TRBV5-6 | ASSQSGTETQY
TRBV11-3 | ASRGTGSGELF
TRBV10-3 | AISDGLDGQPQH
TRBV7-9 | ASSLAGPYTGELF
TRBV2 | ASSVSAATSNEKLF
TRBV9 | ASSTQTDTQY
TRBV12-5 | ASGLDSPDTEAF
TRBV6-2/TRBV6-3 | ASSTVRQHPYYTQY